This T cell receptor beta chain derives from a study of control samples from healthy donors and cancer patients. The CDR3 is made up of 14 amino acids. The V gene's germline CDR1 is KGHSH and CDR2 LQKENI. V was cut by 3 bases and J by 4 bases, with 12 bases left in between. As concerns this clone: Other DNA sequences within the sample encode an identical CDR3.

Assay used: immunoSEQ multiplex PCR; TCRdb lists only in-frame clones, some missing. The sample includes roughly 26,000 clones, roughly 80% of them seen just once. The origin of this receptor is a man between 60 and 75 years old with colorectal cancer. The rearrangement joins TRBV18 to TRBJ1-1; the D is unclear. Sequenced input: PBMCs. The CDR3 region has the DNA TGTGCCAGCTCACCCTCCGGGGAGGGCACTGAAGCTTTCTTT. Encoded protein: CASSPSGEGTEAFF.